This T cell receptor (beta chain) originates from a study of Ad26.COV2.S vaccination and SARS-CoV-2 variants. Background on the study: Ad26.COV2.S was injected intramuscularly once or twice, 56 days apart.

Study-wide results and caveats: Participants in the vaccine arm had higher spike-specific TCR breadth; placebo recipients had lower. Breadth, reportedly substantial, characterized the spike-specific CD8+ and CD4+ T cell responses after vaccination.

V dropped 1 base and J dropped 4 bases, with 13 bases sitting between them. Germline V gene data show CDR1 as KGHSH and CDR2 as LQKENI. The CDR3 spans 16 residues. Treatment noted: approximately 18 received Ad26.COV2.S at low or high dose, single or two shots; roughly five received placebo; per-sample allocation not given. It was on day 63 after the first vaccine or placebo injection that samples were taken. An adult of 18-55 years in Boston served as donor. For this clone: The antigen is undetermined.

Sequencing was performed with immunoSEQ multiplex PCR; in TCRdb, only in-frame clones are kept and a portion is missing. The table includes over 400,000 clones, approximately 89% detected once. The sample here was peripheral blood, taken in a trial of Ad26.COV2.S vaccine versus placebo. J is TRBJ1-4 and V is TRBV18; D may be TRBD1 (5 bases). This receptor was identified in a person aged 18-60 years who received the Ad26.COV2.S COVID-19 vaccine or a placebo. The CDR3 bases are TGTGCCAGCTCACCACTGGACACGAAATATAATGAAAAACTGTTTTTT. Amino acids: CASSPLDTKYNEKLFF.